These T cell receptor beta chains were read from a single sample in a study of radiation and T cells in renal cell carcinoma. Generated by immunoSEQ multiplex PCR, the TCRdb table keeps only in-frame clones and is missing some. The table includes some 150,000 clones, approximately 87% detected once. The sequences come from blood, collected from a patient whose treatment included radiotherapy and nephrectomy. The origin of the receptors is a woman between 50 and 59 years old with renal cell carcinoma. Each CDR3 is given with its conserved first and last residue. A D gene is named only where the DNA matches it firmly. Clone size, where shown, is once, few, many, or a class for clones that have expanded.

>TRBJ1-5|-|-|TRBV5-4
CASSPKGQPQHF
TGTGCCAGCAGCCCCAAAGGTCAGCCCCAGCATTTT
>TRBJ2-1|-|-|TRBV18
CASSPRQGNPRVYNEQFF
TGTGCCAGCTCACCAAGGCAGGGCAATCCCCGGGTCTACAATGAGCAGTTCTTC
>TRBJ1-4|TRBD1|-|TRBV5-1
CASSLWDSNEKLFF
TGCGCCAGCAGCTTATGGGACAGTAATGAAAAACTGTTTTTT
>TRBJ1-5|-|-|TRBV7-2
CASSRGLPGNQPQHF
TGTGCCAGCAGCCGGGGCCTACCGGGGAATCAGCCCCAGCATTTT
>TRBJ2-6|TRBD1|-|TRBV9
CASSFFKDRGPGGANVLTF
TGTGCCAGCAGCTTTTTCAAGGACAGGGGGCCGGGAGGGGCCAACGTCCTGACTTTC
>TRBJ2-3|TRBD1|-|TRBV5-4
CASSLPGQGPTDTQYF
TGTGCCAGCAGCTTACCCGGACAGGGGCCCACAGATACGCAGTATTTT
>TRBJ1-3|-|-|TRBV29-1
CSVVSGNTIYF
TGCAGCGTTGTCTCTGGAAACACCATATATTTT
>TRBJ2-7|-|-|TRBV5-1
CASSPTISYEQYF
TGCGCCAGCAGCCCGACTATCTCCTACGAGCAGTACTTC
>TRBJ1-2|-|-|TRBV5-1
CASSLRRGNNGYTF
TGCGCCAGCAGCCTTAGGAGGGGTAATAATGGCTACACCTTC
>TRBJ1-3|-|-|TRBV6-1
CAISDPQTRISGNTIYF
TGTGCCATCAGTGACCCCCAGACAAGGATCTCTGGAAACACCATATATTTT
>TRBJ2-7|-|-|TRBV4-3
CASSLTRRERSGYEQYF
TGCGCCAGCAGCCTAACCCGCAGGGAAAGGAGCGGCTACGAGCAGTACTTC
>TRBJ1-3|-|-|TRBV6-5
CASSYSGRTGNTIYF
TGTGCCAGCAGTTACTCGGGACGTACTGGAAACACCATATATTTT
>TRBJ1-2|TRBD1|-|TRBV19
CASTGDRGNGYTF
TGTGCCAGTACCGGGGACAGGGGCAATGGCTACACCTTC
>TRBJ2-5|-|many|TRBV7-3
CASSVTGLETQYF
TGTGCCAGCAGCGTCACAGGGTTGGAGACCCAGTACTTC
>TRBJ1-1|-|-|TRBV5-5
CASSLDRILEAFF
TGTGCCAGCAGCTTAGACAGAATCCTTGAAGCTTTCTTT
>TRBJ2-3|TRBD1|once|TRBV2
CASSLQGADTQYF
TGTGCCAGCAGCCTACAGGGGGCAGATACGCAGTATTTT
>TRBJ2-3|-|-|TRBV29-1
CSVPLSPSTDTQYF
TGCAGCGTTCCCCTCTCCCCCAGCACAGATACGCAGTATTTT
>TRBJ2-7|TRBD1|-|TRBV19
CASSTTGVEQYF
TGTGCCAGTAGTACTACAGGGGTCGAGCAGTACTTC
>TRBJ1-5|-|-|TRBV7-2
CASSLVQGRGNQPQHF
TGTGCCAGCAGCTTAGTCCAGGGAAGAGGCAATCAGCCCCAGCATTTT
>TRBJ2-2|-|-|TRBV10-3
CAISPYKDTGELFF
TGTGCCATCAGCCCATACAAGGACACCGGGGAGCTGTTTTTT
>TRBJ2-1|-|-|TRBV6-5
CASSYSLVSYNEQFF
TGTGCCAGCAGTTACTCCCTGGTCAGTTACAATGAGCAGTTCTTC
>TRBJ1-2|-|-|TRBV9
CASSADTNYGYTF
TGTGCCAGCAGCGCAGACACTAACTATGGCTACACCTTC
>TRBJ2-7|-|-|TRBV14
CASSQLGVYEQYF
TGTGCCAGCAGCCAACTAGGGGTCTACGAGCAGTACTTC
>TRBJ1-6|-|-|TRBV6-5
CADGNLPLHF
TGTGCCGATGGGAATTTACCCCTCCACTTT
>TRBJ2-5|-|once|TRBV9
CASSVASGRVETQYF
TGTGCCAGCAGCGTAGCTTCGGGGCGCGTAGAGACCCAGTACTTC